The 19 T cell receptor beta chains below were found in one sample sequenced in a study of beta chain features in type 1 diabetes. Since all of the isolated RNA was reverse transcribed, expressed TCRB transcripts were what got sequenced. Here immunoSEQ multiplex PCR was the method, and the copy in TCRdb shows in-frame clones only, minus some. The sample includes 500,000 to 800,000 clones, 9.5% to 15% of them seen just once. General study results and limits: Within each of all four CD4+ subsets, Type 1 diabetes patients had TCRB CDR3s that were moderately but significantly shorter.

Their specific antigens are unknown. Sequencing was performed on naive CD4+ T cells from blood. The receptors originated from a man younger than 40 with type 1 diabetes.

This clone has a handful of counts. V is TRBV5-4 and J is TRBJ1-2, with D unresolved. Trimming took 4 bases from V and 3 from J, leaving 16 bases between them. Germline assignment: CDR1 SGHNT and CDR2 YYREEE (reference sequence). The CDR3 covers 15 residues. The CDR3 loop reads CASSPGLTEDYGYTF. The CDR3 region has the DNA TGTGCCAGCAGCCCCGGACTGACGGAGGACTATGGCTACACCTTC.

This clone was seen a few times. This specimen includes other DNA sequences encoding the same CDR3. The chain joins TRBV13 to TRBJ2-3; D unclear. Germline-derived CDR1 and CDR2 are PRHDT and FYEKMQ (reference sequence). The CDR3 length is 13 residues. Trimming cost V 0 bases and J 3 bases, with 4 bases left between them. The CDR3 DNA reads as TGTGCCAGCAGCTTAGGTGTAACAGATACGCAGTATTTT. This encodes CASSLGVTDTQYF.

This clone was observed a handful of times. Other DNA sequences in this sample translate to the same CDR3. This chain connects TRBV4-3 to TRBJ2-3, with 11 bases matching TRBD2. Germline CDR1 LGHNA, CDR2 YSLEER. V gave up 5 bases and J gave up 0 bases; unmatched junction bases: 1. This CDR3 is 15 amino acids long. DNA for the CDR3: TGCGCCAGCAGCAGACTAGCGGGGAGCACAGATACGCAGTATTTT. Translated, it gives CASSRLAGSTDTQYF.

This clone has more than one count but fewer than ten. The chain has TRBV6-6 and TRBJ2-7; TRBD2 is a possible D gene (5 bases). This CDR3 has 13 residues. Germline-derived CDR1 and CDR2 are MNHNY and SVGAGI (reference sequence). Trimming took off 8 bases at V and 1 base at J, with 12 bases between the two ends. CDR3 region: CASVSEKSYEQYF. CDR3 sequence (DNA): TGTGCCAGCGTTAGCGAAAAATCCTACGAGCAGTACTTC.

This clone was recorded a few times. The chain carries TRBV6-5 and TRBJ1-5; D uncertain. CDR1 and CDR2 (germline): MNHEY, SVGAGI. This CDR3 is 13 amino acids long. Trimming stripped 0 bases from V and 9 bases from J, with 9 bases between. The CDR3 sequence: CASSYSQERPQHF. The CDR3 nucleotides are TGTGCCAGCAGTTACTCGCAGGAACGGCCCCAGCATTTT.

This clone showed up just a few times. The rearrangement joins TRBV15 to TRBJ2-5, with 7 nucleotides matching TRBD2. The CDR3 contains 15 residues. V trimming: 5 bases; J trimming: 4 bases; junction bases outside the gene matches: 10. Germline CDR1 reads LNHNV; CDR2 reads YYDKDF (reference sequence). The CDR3 DNA reads TGTGCCACCAGCGGAAAAAGACCGGGGGGAGAGACCCAGTACTTC. Translated, it gives CATSGKRPGGETQYF.

There are a few counts of this clone. The CDR3 region is CASSPDRGQYNEQFF. CDR3 in DNA: TGCGCCAGCAGCCCCGACAGGGGGCAATACAATGAGCAGTTCTTC. This chain joins TRBV4-3 and TRBJ2-1; 10 nucleotides match TRBD1. The CDR3 has 15 residues. The V and J ends lost 4 bases and 4 bases, in that order; junction bases with no gene match: 4. In germline, CDR1 is LGHNA, CDR2 YSLEER.

The chain couples TRBV11-2 to TRBJ2-5, with D possibly being TRBD1 or TRBD2 (6 bases each). The V gene's germline CDR1 is SGHAT and CDR2 FQNNGV. CDR3 length: 15 residues. Trimming pared 4 bases from V and 5 bases from J, leaving 17 bases between. As DNA, the CDR3 is TGTGCCAGCAGCTATCTCCGAGGGGGGCAGGAGACCCAGTACTTC. Translating gives CASSYLRGGQETQYF.

The chain uses TRBV25-1 and TRBJ1-1, with TRBD1 as a possible D gene (5 bases). Trimming stripped 5 bases from V and 7 bases from J, with 14 bases between. CDR3 size: 13 residues. Germline loops: CDR1 MGHDK, CDR2 SYGVNS. The CDR3 reads CASSLRWRGEAFF. The CDR3, as DNA: TGTGCCAGCAGTCTACGATGGAGGGGTGAAGCTTTCTTT. Using reference TRBV25-1 and TRBJ1-1 for the parts outside the CDR3, the full variable domain is EADIYQTPRYLVIGTGKKITLECSQTMGHDKMYWYQQDPGMELHLIHYSYGVNSTEKGDLSSESTVSRIRTEHFPLTLESARPSHTSQYLCASSLRWRGEAFFGQGTRLTVV.

This clone was observed many times. The V and J genes are TRBV7-9 and TRBJ1-4; D remains unclear. From germline, CDR1 is SEHNR and CDR2 FQNEAQ (reference sequence). V lost 8 bases to trimming and J lost 8 bases, with 6 bases between them. This CDR3 is built from 10 residues. CDR3 sequence (DNA): TGTGCCAGCGATAACGAAAAACTGTTTTTT. As protein: CASDNEKLFF.

This clone was seen a handful of times. The rearrangement joins TRBV7-9 to TRBJ1-5; no definite D call. Germline-derived CDR1 and CDR2 are SEHNR and FQNEAQ (reference sequence). This CDR3 region has 15 residues. V was cut by 1 base and J by 2 bases, with 9 bases left in between. The CDR3 DNA reads TGTGCCAGCAGCTTAGAGTCCGGAGGCAATCAGCCCCAGCATTTT. Its protein is CASSLESGGNQPQHF.

This clone has just a few counts. The chain carries TRBV15 and TRBJ2-1; 9 nucleotides match TRBD1. The CDR3 covers 15 residues. V dropped 4 bases and J dropped 4; count of bases not matched to a gene: 5. Germline CDR1 LNHNV, CDR2 YYDKDF (reference sequence). The CDR3 region is CATSTRDREYNEQFF. The CDR3 DNA is TGTGCCACCAGCACCCGGGACAGGGAGTACAATGAGCAGTTCTTC. Using reference TRBV15 and TRBJ2-1 for the parts outside the CDR3, the full variable domain is DAMVIQNPRYQVTQFGKPVTLSCSQTLNHNVMYWYQQKSSQAPKLLFHYYDKDFNNEADTPDNFQSRRPNTSFCFLDIRSPGLGDTAMYLCATSTRDREYNEQFFGPGTRLTVL.

This clone has more than one count but fewer than ten. This sequence joins TRBV5-4 and TRBJ1-2; 11 positions agree with TRBD1. The CDR3 contains 16 residues. CDR1 is SGHNT, CDR2 YYREEE, per germline (reference sequence). V trimming: 5 bases; J trimming: 4 bases; junction bases outside the gene matches: 10. This chain's CDR3 is CASSQPGQGGLYGYTF. For the CDR3, the DNA is TGTGCCAGCAGTCAACCGGGACAGGGGGGTCTCTATGGCTACACCTTC.

The V gene is TRBV5-1, the J gene TRBJ1-2; 7 bases agree with TRBD1. The CDR3 length is 14 residues. Trimming removed 4 bases from V and 4 bases from J; junction bases left unmatched: 7. CDR1 is SGHRS, CDR2 YFSETQ, per germline. The CDR3 sequence: CASSGGQVGYGYTF. The CDR3 DNA reads TGCGCCAGCAGCGGAGGACAGGTGGGCTATGGCTACACCTTC.

This clone occurred a few times. The V gene is TRBV18, the J gene TRBJ2-5, with 10 bases fitting TRBD1. Germline-derived CDR1 and CDR2 are KGHSH and LQKENI. This CDR3 comprises 14 residues. J was trimmed by 1 base and V by 6 bases; bases with no gene match: 2. CDR3 amino acids: CASSRTGGQETQYF. The CDR3 nucleotides are TGTGCCAGCTCCCGGACAGGGGGCCAAGAGACCCAGTACTTC.

V usage is TRBV2 and J usage is TRBJ2-1, with 10 bases identical to TRBD2. From germline, CDR1 is SNHLY and CDR2 FYNNEI. This CDR3 is 14 amino acids long. V shed 5 bases, J shed 7 bases, and the junction held 5 bases outside the gene matches. The chain's CDR3 is CASSSSSGGNEQFF. The CDR3 bases are TGTGCCAGCAGTTCGTCTAGCGGGGGTAATGAGCAGTTCTTC.

Only a few counts were recorded for this clone. V is TRBV7-2 and J is TRBJ1-2; D is ambiguous. The CDR3 is 16 amino acids. V lost 0 bases to trimming and J lost 4 bases, with 15 bases between them. Germline CDR1 reads SGHTA; CDR2 reads FQGNSA. Here the CDR3 reads CASSLAGPGLGYGYTF. DNA of the CDR3: TGTGCCAGCAGCTTAGCTGGTCCAGGCCTAGGCTATGGCTACACCTTC.

This clone was observed a few times. This rearrangement joins TRBV5-4 to TRBJ2-5; tentatively, D is TRBD1 (5 bases). V shed 2 bases and J shed 2 bases, with 10 bases lying between them. The germline V gene encodes CDR1 SGHNT and CDR2 YYREEE (reference sequence). The length of the CDR3 is 14 residues. CDR3 nucleotide sequence: TGTGCCAGCAGCTTAGTATCAGGGCAAGAGACCCAGTACTTC. It is translated as CASSLVSGQETQYF.

This clone appeared a few times. The genes are TRBV7-9 and TRBJ2-2; tentatively, D is TRBD2 (5 bases). Trimming took off 5 bases at V and 4 bases at J, with 17 bases between the two ends. The germline gives CDR1 SEHNR, CDR2 FQNEAQ (reference sequence). The CDR3 covers 16 residues. CDR3 bases: TGTGCCAGCAGCACTCCTTTGGACTCGCGCACCGGGGAGCTGTTTTTT. The encoded protein is CASSTPLDSRTGELFF.